The 15 T cell receptor beta chains in this list originate from one sample, sequenced in a study of vaccination effects on CD4 cells after COVID-19. Cultured cells yielded isolated CD4+ T cells after 10 to 11 days. Subjects were given two BNT162b2 or mRNA-1273 vaccine doses. The antigens these receptors bind are not known. The data were produced by immunoSEQ multiplex PCR, yet TCRdb's version contains in-frame clones alone and is incomplete. The sample lists about 66,000 clones; more than 60% were seen once. Specimen: CD4+ T cells from PBMCs cultured without peptide, collected after COVID-19 vaccination. Receptor source: a human donor who received a COVID-19 vaccine.

This chain uses TRBV7-8 with TRBJ2-5; TRBD1 matches 7 bases. The ends lost 0 bases at V and 5 bases at J; junction bases unmatched: 3. CDR1 is SGHVS and CDR2 is FQNEAQ in the germline V gene. This CDR3 has 14 amino acids. The CDR3 sequence: CASSLAPDRETQYF. The CDR3 DNA reads as TGTGCCAGCAGCTTAGCTCCGGACAGGGAGACCCAGTACTTC.

The rearrangement joins TRBV6-4 to TRBJ2-1; no reliable D call. Trimming left V 5 bases short and J 7 bases short, with 9 bases between. The V gene's germline CDR1 is MRHNA and CDR2 SNTAGT. This CDR3 has 12 residues. CDR3 amino acids: CASSQDGNEQFF. In DNA form, the CDR3 reads TGTGCCAGCAGTCAGGACGGGAATGAGCAGTTCTTC.

V usage is TRBV5-1 and J usage is TRBJ1-3, with 7 nucleotides matching TRBD1. Germline V gene sequence: CDR1 SGHRS, CDR2 YFSETQ. The J segment lost 0 bases and the V segment lost 4 bases, leaving 13 bases of the junction unmatched. This CDR3 is 18 amino acids long. The CDR3 spells CASSPRLGSGGSGNTIYF. The CDR3 bases are TGCGCCAGCAGCCCACGGTTGGGCTCAGGGGGCTCTGGAAACACCATATATTTT.

V and J are TRBV6-6 and TRBJ1-5, with 9 bases fitting TRBD1. The ends lost 2 bases at V and 1 base at J; junction bases unmatched: 3. The CDR3 is 16 residues long. Germline V CDR1 and CDR2: MNHNY, SVGAGI (reference sequence). The CDR3 protein is CASSYTDRGSNQPQHF. The CDR3 nucleotides are TGTGCCAGCAGTTACACGGACAGGGGAAGCAATCAGCCCCAGCATTTT.

This clone was observed a few times. This chain links TRBV2 with TRBJ1-1, with D unresolved. Germline CDR1 and CDR2: SNHLY and FYNNEI. The CDR3 has 13 amino acids. V lost 9 bases, J lost 5 bases, and 16 bases lay in between. The CDR3 is CASHFGRATEAFF. CDR3 DNA sequence: TGTGCCAGTCATTTTGGGCGGGCGACTGAAGCTTTCTTT.

The genes are TRBV7-3 and TRBJ2-5; 8 positions match TRBD2. CDR3 length: 15 residues. The germline CDR1 and CDR2 sequences are SGHTA and FQGTGA. J lost 2 bases, V lost 2 bases, and 4 bases had no gene match. The CDR3, as DNA: TGTGCCAGCAGCTTAGTAGCGGGGTCGCAAGAGACCCAGTACTTC. Translation gives CASSLVAGSQETQYF.

The rearrangement uses TRBV24-1 and TRBJ2-1; no reliable D call. Germline V CDR1 and CDR2: KGHDR, SFDVKD. The CDR3 is 17 residues long. V was trimmed by 1 base and J by 0 bases, leaving 12 bases between them. The CDR3 here is CATSDFTPGSSYNEQFF. As DNA, the CDR3 is TGTGCCACCAGTGATTTTACCCCGGGCAGCTCCTACAATGAGCAGTTCTTC.

This clone was found once. The chain recombines TRBV28 with TRBJ2-1; 9 nucleotides agree with TRBD1. CDR3 length: 14 amino acids. V was clipped by 7 bases and J by 9 bases; unmatched bases: 10. Germline V gene lookup returns CDR1 MDHEN and CDR2 SYDVKM. CDR3 protein: CASNNRGRVSEQFF. The CDR3 region has the DNA TGTGCCAGCAACAACAGGGGGCGCGTGAGTGAGCAGTTCTTC.

The chain couples TRBV5-1 to TRBJ2-5, with unresolved D. Per the germline V gene, CDR1 is SGHRS and CDR2 is YFSETQ. CDR3 length equals 14 residues. The V end lost 1 base, the J end lost 3 bases, and 10 bases lay between the germline ends. This CDR3 reads CASSLSLGEETQYF. DNA for the CDR3: TGCGCCAGCAGCTTGAGTCTGGGTGAAGAGACCCAGTACTTC.

The sample holds a few counts of this clone. CDR3 amino acids: CAFRSRTGAEAFF. In nucleotides, the CDR3 is TGTGCCTTTCGAAGTAGGACGGGGGCTGAAGCTTTCTTT. This chain connects TRBV2 to TRBJ1-1; D is possibly TRBD1 (5 bases). This CDR3 has 13 amino acids. V lost 11 bases, J lost 6 bases, and 19 bases lay in between. Germline loops: CDR1 SNHLY, CDR2 FYNNEI. Full variable domain (remainder filled in from reference TRBV2 and TRBJ1-1): EPEVTQTPSHQVTQMGQEVILRCVPISNHLYFYWYRQILGQKVEFLVSFYNNEISEKSEIFDDQFSVERPDGSNFTLKIRSTKLEDSAMYFCAFRSRTGAEAFFGQGTRLTVV.

This chain joins TRBV5-4 and TRBJ2-3, with D perhaps TRBD1 or TRBD2 (6 bases each). Trimming took off 4 bases at V and 2 bases at J, with 17 bases between the two ends. There are 16 residues in the CDR3. Germline V gives CDR1 SGHNT, CDR2 YYREEE (reference sequence). CDR3 bases: TGTGCCAGCAGCAACCGTCGGGGGCCTAACACAGATACGCAGTATTTT. This sequence encodes CASSNRRGPNTDTQYF.

V and J are TRBV6-1 and TRBJ2-7; 9 nucleotides line up with TRBD2. Trimming removed 4 bases from V and 1 base from J; junction bases left unmatched: 11. CDR3 length: 17 residues. Germline lookup yields CDR1 MNHNS and CDR2 SASEGT. In DNA form, the CDR3 reads TGTGCCAGCAGTGTTCTTGGCGGGGGGGAAAAGTCCTACGAGCAGTACGTC. This sequence encodes CASSVLGGGEKSYEQYV.

V usage is TRBV4-1 and J usage is TRBJ1-1; the D gene is possibly TRBD1 (5 bases). The CDR3 has 14 amino acids. Germline V gene sequence: CDR1 MGHRA, CDR2 YSYEKL. Between the trimmed V and J ends, which lost 6 bases and 0 bases, there was a span of 11 bases. In DNA, the CDR3 is TGCGCCAGCAGGGGACCGACAATGAACACTGAAGCTTTCTTT. Translation: CASRGPTMNTEAFF.

The J gene is TRBJ1-4, the V gene TRBV20-1; unclear D gene. Trimming took off 3 bases at V and 4 bases at J, with 6 bases between the two ends. Germline loops: CDR1 DFQATT, CDR2 SNEGSKA (reference sequence). The CDR3 is made up of 12 amino acids. In DNA, the CDR3 is TGCAGTGCTAGTCGGGGTAATGAAAAACTGTTTTTT. Encoded protein: CSASRGNEKLFF.

The chain employs TRBV30 and TRBJ1-5; D gene ambiguous. Germline-derived CDR1 and CDR2 are GTSNPN and SVGIG (reference sequence). V lost 3 bases and J lost 3, with 9 bases in between. The CDR3 runs 13 residues. CDR3 bases: TGTGCCTGGAGCGTAGCAGACAATCAGCCCCAGCATTTT. This codes for CAWSVADNQPQHF. The variable domain in full, with the rest retrieved from reference TRBV30 and TRBJ1-5, is SQTIHQWPATLVQPVGSPLSLECTVEGTSNPNLYWYRQAAGRGLQLLFYSVGIGQISSEVPQNLSASRPQDRQFILSSKKLLLSDSGFYLCAWSVADNQPQHFGDGTRLSIL.